The clone carrying this T cell receptor (beta chain) was seen only a few times. Its antigen is undetermined. A mixed TRB-A/B primer pool amplified rearranged TRB by multiplex touch-down PCR. MiXCR, run by TCRdb on the multiplex PCR reads, gives a single entry per CDR3 protein. The sample consists of about 6,600 distinct CDR3 sequences, roughly 29% of them appearing once. The record originates from a study of T cell repertoires in aging, cancer and after chemotherapy. The template was genomic DNA from peripheral blood, not RNA. General study results and limits: Compared with age-matched healthy donors, untreated hematological or solid cancer patients showed higher blood TCR clonality. Loss of evenness, beyond lost richness, contributed to age-related TCR diversity decline in cancer patients. Across the chemotherapy interval, each cancer cohort showed higher median generation probability, suggesting thymic rebound. Thymic emigration or peripheral T cell expansion may be impaired by lymphoid organ infiltration in hematological cancer.

This sequence originates from a human donor with a blood cancer. The donor label of this sample is uncertain. Sequences were obtained from blood.

The CDR3, as DNA: TGTGCCAGCAGCTTTCCGTCGGGGGTGGGCACTGAAGCTTTCTTT. This codes for CASSFPSGVGTEAFF. The chain is built from TRBV7-9 and TRBJ1-1, with D possibly matching TRBD1 (5 bases). V lost 3 bases, J lost 4 bases, and 15 bases lay in between. The length of the CDR3 is 15 residues. Germline assignment: CDR1 SEHNR and CDR2 FQNEAQ (reference sequence). The full variable domain, completed using reference TRBV7-9 and TRBJ1-1, is DTGVSQNPRHKITKRGQNVTFRCDPISEHNRLYWYRQTLGQGPEFLTYFQNEAQLEKSRLLSDRFSAERPKGSFSTLEIQRTEQGDSAMYLCASSFPSGVGTEAFFGQGTRLTVV.